The clone carrying this T cell receptor (beta chain) was observed a handful of times. Its antigen is unknown. The primer mix had 60 Vbeta and 13 Jbeta primers. Profiling relied on immunoSEQ multiplex PCR, and the TCRdb table lists in-frame clones only, not all of them. The table includes 75,000 to 90,000 clones, around 10% detected once. The sample is drawn from a study of cytomegalovirus exposure and HLA in healthy donors. Study-level results: Indistinguishable V segments, including TRBV6-2 and TRBV6-3, were excluded. A missense variant in DCLRE1C was later tied to TCR beta V- and J-gene trimming.

This CDR3 is 15 amino acids long. The germline V gene encodes CDR1 SGHRS and CDR2 YFSETQ. After removal of 0 bases from V and 4 bases from J, the junction contained 5 bases not matched to a gene. Input material: PBMCs. This receptor was obtained from a man between 60 and 70 years old in good health and CMV-seropositive. This chain uses TRBV5-1 with TRBJ2-5; 8 bases line up with TRBD1. CDR3: CASSLEGDRGETQYF. The CDR3 DNA is TGCGCCAGCAGCTTGGAGGGCGACAGGGGAGAGACCCAGTACTTC.